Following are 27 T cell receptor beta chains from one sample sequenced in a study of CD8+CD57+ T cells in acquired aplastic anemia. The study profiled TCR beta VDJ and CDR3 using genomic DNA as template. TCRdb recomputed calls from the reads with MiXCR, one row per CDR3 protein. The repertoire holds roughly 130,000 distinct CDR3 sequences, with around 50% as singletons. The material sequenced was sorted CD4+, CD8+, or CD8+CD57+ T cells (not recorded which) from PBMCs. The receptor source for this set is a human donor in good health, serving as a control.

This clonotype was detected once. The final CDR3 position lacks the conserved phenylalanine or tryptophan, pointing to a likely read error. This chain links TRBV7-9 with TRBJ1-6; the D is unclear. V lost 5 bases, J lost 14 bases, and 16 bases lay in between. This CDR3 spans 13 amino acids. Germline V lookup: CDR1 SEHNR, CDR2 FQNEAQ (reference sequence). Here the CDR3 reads CASSQDGWGSLHL. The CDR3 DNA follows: TGTGCCAGCAGCCAAGATGGGTGGGGATCCCTCCACCTT.

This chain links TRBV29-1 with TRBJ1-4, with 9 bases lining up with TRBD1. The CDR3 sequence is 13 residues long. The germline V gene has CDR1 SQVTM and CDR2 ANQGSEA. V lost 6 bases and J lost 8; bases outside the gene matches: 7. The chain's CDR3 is CSVTGTGQEKLFF. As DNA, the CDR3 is TGCAGCGTAACCGGGACAGGGCAAGAAAAACTGTTTTTT.

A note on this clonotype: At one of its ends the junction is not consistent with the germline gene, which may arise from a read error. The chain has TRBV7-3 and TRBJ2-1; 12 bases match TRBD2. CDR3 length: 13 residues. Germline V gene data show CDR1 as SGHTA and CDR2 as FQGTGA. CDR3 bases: TGCGCCAGCAGACTAGCGGGGGACAATGAGCAGTTCTTC. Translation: CASRLAGDNEQFF.

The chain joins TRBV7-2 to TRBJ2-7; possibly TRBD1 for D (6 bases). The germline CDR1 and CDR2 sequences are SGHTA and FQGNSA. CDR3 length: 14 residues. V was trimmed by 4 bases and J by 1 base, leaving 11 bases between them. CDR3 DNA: TGTGCCAGCAGCTACGGACAGCCGTCCTACGAGCAGTACTTC. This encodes CASSYGQPSYEQYF.

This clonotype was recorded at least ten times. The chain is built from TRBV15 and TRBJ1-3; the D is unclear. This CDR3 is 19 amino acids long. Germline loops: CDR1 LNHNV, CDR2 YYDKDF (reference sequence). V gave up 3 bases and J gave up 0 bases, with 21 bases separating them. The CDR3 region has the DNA TGTGCCACCAGCAGCGAATCTACCTTGAGCGAGCGCTCTGGAAACACCATATATTTT. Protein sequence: CATSSESTLSERSGNTIYF.

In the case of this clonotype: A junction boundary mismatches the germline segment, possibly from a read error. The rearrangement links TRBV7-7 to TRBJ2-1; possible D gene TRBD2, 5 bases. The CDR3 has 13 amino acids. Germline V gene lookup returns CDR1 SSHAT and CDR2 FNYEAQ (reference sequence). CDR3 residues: CASSLGVNNEQFF. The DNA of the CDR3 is TGTGCTAGCAGCTTGGGAGTAAACAATGAGCAGTTCTTC.

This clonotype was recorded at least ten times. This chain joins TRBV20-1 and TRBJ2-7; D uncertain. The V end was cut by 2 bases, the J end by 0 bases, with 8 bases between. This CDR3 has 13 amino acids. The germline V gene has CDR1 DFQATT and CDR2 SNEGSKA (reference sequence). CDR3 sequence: CSARPSTSYEQYF. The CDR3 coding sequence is TGCAGTGCTAGACCGTCGACCTCCTACGAGCAGTACTTC.

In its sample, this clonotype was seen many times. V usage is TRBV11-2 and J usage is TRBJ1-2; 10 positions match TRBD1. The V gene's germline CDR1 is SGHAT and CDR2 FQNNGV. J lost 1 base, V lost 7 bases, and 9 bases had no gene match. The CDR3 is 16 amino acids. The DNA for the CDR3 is TGTGCCAGCAACCGACAGGGGGCCCTAAATAACTATGGCTACACCTTC. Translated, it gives CASNRQGALNNYGYTF.

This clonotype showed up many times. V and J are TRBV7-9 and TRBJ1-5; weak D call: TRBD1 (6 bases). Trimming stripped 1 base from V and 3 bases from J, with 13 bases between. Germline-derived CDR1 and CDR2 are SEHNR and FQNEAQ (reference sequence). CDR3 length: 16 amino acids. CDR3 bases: TGTGCCAGCAGCTTAGGGAGGGCAGGGGACAATCAGCCCCAGCATTTT. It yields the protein CASSLGRAGDNQPQHF.

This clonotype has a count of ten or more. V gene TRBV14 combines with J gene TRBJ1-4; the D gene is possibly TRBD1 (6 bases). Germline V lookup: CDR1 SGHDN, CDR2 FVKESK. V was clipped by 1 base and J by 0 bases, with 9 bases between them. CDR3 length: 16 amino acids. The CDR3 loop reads CASSQVTGPTNEKLFF. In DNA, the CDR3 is TGTGCCAGCAGCCAAGTCACAGGGCCAACTAATGAAAAACTGTTTTTT.

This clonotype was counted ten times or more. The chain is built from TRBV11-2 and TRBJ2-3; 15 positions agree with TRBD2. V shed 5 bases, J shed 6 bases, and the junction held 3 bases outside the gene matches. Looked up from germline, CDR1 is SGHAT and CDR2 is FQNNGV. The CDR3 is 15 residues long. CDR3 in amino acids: CASSRTSGGADTQYF. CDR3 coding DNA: TGTGCCAGCAGCAGGACTAGCGGGGGGGCCGATACGCAGTATTTT.

The CDR3 region has the DNA TGCAGTGCTAGGGACGGATCCTCCTACGAGCAGTACTTC. It codes for CSARDGSSYEQYF. The chain uses TRBV20-1 and TRBJ2-7; D is undetermined. The ends were cut back, 3 bases at V and 0 bases at J, with 9 bases in the middle. The CDR3 consists of 13 residues. The V gene's germline CDR1 is DFQATT and CDR2 SNEGSKA (reference sequence).

DNA for the CDR3: TGTGCCAGCGGAGCTCCCGCGTCCGGAGAGACCCAGTACTTC. This encodes CASGAPASGETQYF. The rearrangement links TRBV2 to TRBJ2-5; D gene uncertain. Trimming shortened V by 8 bases and J by 4 bases, and 17 bases separated the two germline ends. This CDR3 has 14 residues. Germline V lookup: CDR1 SNHLY, CDR2 FYNNEI.

CDR3: CSVVGAPTDNYGYTF. The CDR3, as DNA: TGCAGCGTCGTCGGGGCACCTACCGATAACTATGGCTACACCTTC. This chain connects TRBV29-1 to TRBJ1-2; D may be TRBD1 (5 bases). Germline CDR1 reads SQVTM; CDR2 reads ANQGSEA. Deletions cut 6 bases from V and 1 base from J, with 18 bases between. The CDR3 length is 15 residues.

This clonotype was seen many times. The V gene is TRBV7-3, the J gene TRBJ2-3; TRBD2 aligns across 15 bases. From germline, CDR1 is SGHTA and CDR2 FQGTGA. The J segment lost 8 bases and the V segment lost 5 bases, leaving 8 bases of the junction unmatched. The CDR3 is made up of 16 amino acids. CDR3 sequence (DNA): TGTGCCAGCAGCCTAGGACTAGCGGGGGGGCTGGGTACGCAGTATTTT. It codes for CASSLGLAGGLGTQYF.

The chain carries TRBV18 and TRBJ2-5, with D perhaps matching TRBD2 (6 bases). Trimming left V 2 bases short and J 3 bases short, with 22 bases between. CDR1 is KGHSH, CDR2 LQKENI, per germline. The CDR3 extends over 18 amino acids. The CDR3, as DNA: TGTGCCAGCTCACCAGCGGGGCCAGGGAGTAAGTCCAAAGAGACCCAGTACTTC. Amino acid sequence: CASSPAGPGSKSKETQYF.

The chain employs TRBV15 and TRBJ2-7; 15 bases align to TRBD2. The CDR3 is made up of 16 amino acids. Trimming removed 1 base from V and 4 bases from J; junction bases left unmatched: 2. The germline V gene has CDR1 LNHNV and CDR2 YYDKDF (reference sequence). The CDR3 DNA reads TGTGCCACCAGCAGAGGGACTAGCGGGGGGGCTTACGAGCAGTACTTC. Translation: CATSRGTSGGAYEQYF.

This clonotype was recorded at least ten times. CDR3 in amino acids: CASSRGQGPFNSPLHF. DNA of the CDR3: TGTGCCAGCAGCCGAGGACAGGGGCCCTTTAATTCACCCCTCCACTTT. V gene TRBV9 combines with J gene TRBJ1-6, with 9 bases lining up with TRBD1. The junction had 8 bases not matched to a gene; V was cut back by 4 bases and J by 6 bases. The CDR3 is made up of 16 amino acids. In germline, CDR1 is SGDLS, CDR2 YYNGEE. The full variable domain, its missing parts supplied by reference TRBV9 and TRBJ1-6, is DSGVTQTPKHLITATGQRVTLRCSPRSGDLSVYWYQQSLDQGLQFLIQYYNGEERAKGNILERFSAQQFPDLHSELNLSSLELGDSALYFCASSRGQGPFNSPLHFGNGTRLTVT.

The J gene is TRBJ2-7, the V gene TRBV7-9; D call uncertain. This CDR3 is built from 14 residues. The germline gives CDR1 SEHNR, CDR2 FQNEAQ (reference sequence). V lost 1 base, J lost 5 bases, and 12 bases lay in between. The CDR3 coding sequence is TGTGCCAGCAGCTTAGATAAGGGCAGGAACGAGCAGTACTTC. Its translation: CASSLDKGRNEQYF.

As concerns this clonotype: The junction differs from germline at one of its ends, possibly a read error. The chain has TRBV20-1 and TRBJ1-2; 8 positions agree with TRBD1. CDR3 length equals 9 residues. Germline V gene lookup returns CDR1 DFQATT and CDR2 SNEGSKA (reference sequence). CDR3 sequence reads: CSEGTGCTF. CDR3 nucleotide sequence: TGCAGTGAGGGGACAGGCTGCACCTTC.

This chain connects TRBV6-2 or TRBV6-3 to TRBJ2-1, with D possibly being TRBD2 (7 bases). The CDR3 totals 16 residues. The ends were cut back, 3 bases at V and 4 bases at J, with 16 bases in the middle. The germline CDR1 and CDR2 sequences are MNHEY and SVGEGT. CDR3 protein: CASSYVGGGLYNEQFF. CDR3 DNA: TGTGCCAGCAGTTATGTGGGGGGGGGCCTTTACAATGAGCAGTTCTTC.

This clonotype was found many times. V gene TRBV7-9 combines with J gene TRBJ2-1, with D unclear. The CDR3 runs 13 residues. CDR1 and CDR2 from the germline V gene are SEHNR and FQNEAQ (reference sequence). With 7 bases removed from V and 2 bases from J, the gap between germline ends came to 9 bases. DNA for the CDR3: TGTGCCAGCACCTCTGCAGCCTACAATGAGCAGTTCTTC. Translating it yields CASTSAAYNEQFF.

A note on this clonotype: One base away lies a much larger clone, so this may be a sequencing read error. DNA for the CDR3: TGTGCCAGCAGCTTGCCACAGCTGAGTCTCTACGAGCAGTACTTC. Encoded protein: CASSLPQLSLYEQYF. The chain joins TRBV7-8 to TRBJ2-7; D is undetermined. Trimming pared 3 bases from V and 3 bases from J, leaving 15 bases between. The CDR3 consists of 15 residues. CDR1 and CDR2 from the germline V gene are SGHVS and FQNEAQ.

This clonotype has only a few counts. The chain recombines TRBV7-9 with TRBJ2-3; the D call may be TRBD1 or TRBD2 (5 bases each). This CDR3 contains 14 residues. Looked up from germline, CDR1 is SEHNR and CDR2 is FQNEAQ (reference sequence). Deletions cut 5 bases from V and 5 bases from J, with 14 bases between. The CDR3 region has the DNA TGTGCCAGCAGCCCGCCGGGGCCAGGAGATACGCAGTATTTT. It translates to CASSPPGPGDTQYF.

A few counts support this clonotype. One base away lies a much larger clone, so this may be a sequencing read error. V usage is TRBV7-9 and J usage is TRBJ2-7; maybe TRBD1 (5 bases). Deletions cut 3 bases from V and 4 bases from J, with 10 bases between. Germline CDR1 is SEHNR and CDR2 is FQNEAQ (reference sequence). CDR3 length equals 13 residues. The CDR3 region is CASSFDRSYEQYF. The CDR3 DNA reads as TGTGCCAGCAGCTTCGACAGAAGTTACGAGCAGTACTTC.

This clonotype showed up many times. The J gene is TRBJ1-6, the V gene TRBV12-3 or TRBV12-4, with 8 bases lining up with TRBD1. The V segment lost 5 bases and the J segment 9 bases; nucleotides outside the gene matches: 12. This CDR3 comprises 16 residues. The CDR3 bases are TGTGCCAGCAGTACCCGGCTGACAGGGGAGAGTTCACCCCTCCACTTT. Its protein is CASSTRLTGESSPLHF.

The CDR3 sequence is CASSHGLNTEAFF. CDR3 nucleotides: TGCGCCAGCTCACACGGACTAAACACTGAAGCTTTCTTT. The rearrangement links TRBV10-1 to TRBJ1-1; no firm D call. The CDR3 runs to 13 residues. Germline CDR1 reads WNHNN; CDR2 reads SYGVQD (reference sequence). V was cut by 8 bases and J by 2 bases, with 12 bases left in between.